These 32 T cell receptor beta chains originate from one sample sequenced in a study of shared clonotypes between healthy human individuals (dated by TCRdb to the early 2020s). The library relied on the immunoSEQ multiplex PCR assay. As stored in TCRdb, this immuneACCESS dataset retains in-frame rearrangements with V and J assigned. A fraction of the clones does not appear; measured against another copy, unresolved V genes explain less than half of the discrepancy, and the remainder lacks a known reason. The sample has 950,000 to 1,100,000 clones on record, under 80% of them singletons. The ten largest clones take up about 1.5% of the sample. Sequenced sample: memory CD4+ T cells sorted from blood. This specimen's cell subset or site label, per the study, means: CD45RA-negative fraction. These receptors were obtained from a man aged 18 to 29 in good health.

This chain joins TRBV11-3 and TRBJ2-6; D may correspond to TRBD1 or TRBD2 (6 bases each). The germline V and J ends were trimmed by 4 bases and 2 bases, with 9 bases remaining between them. Germline values: CDR1 SGHNT, CDR2 YENEEA. This CDR3 region has 15 residues. The CDR3 DNA is TGTGCCAGCAGCTCCGGGGGCGCTGGGGCCAACGTCCTGACTTTC. Its translation is CASSSGGAGANVLTF.

The chain has TRBV5-4 and TRBJ2-1; D remains unclear. The CDR3 is 12 amino acids. Trimming removed 2 bases at V and 5 bases at J, with 5 bases between. Germline CDR1 SGHNT, CDR2 YYREEE (reference sequence). This chain's CDR3 is CASSFNNNEQFF. The CDR3, as DNA: TGTGCCAGCAGCTTCAACAACAATGAGCAGTTCTTC.

This chain joins TRBV30 and TRBJ1-3; no clear D. The CDR3 is made up of 15 amino acids. CDR1 and CDR2 (germline): GTSNPN, SVGIG (reference sequence). V lost 7 bases and J 0 bases, leaving 16 bases between the germline ends. Here the CDR3 reads CAFSSGVTSGNTIYF. CDR3 sequence (DNA): TGTGCCTTTTCATCAGGCGTAACCTCTGGAAACACCATATATTTT. The full variable domain, in which reference TRBV30 and TRBJ1-3 provide the parts outside the CDR3, is SQTIHQWPATLVQPVGSPLSLECTVEGTSNPNLYWYRQAAGRGLQLLFYSVGIGQISSEVPQNLSASRPQDRQFILSSKKLLLSDSGFYLCAFSSGVTSGNTIYFGEGSWLTVV.

This clone was recorded once. V gene TRBV6-1 combines with J gene TRBJ2-7; D remains ambiguous. V dropped 1 base and J dropped 0 bases, with 10 bases sitting between them. Germline V CDR1 and CDR2: MNHNS, SASEGT. CDR3 length equals 15 residues. In nucleotides, the CDR3 is TGTGCCAGCAGTGAAGTCAAGGGAACCTCCTACGAGCAGTACTTC. Amino acid sequence: CASSEVKGTSYEQYF.

The chain recombines TRBV6-6 with TRBJ2-2, with D perhaps TRBD2 (6 bases). The V gene's germline CDR1 is MNHNY and CDR2 SVGAGI (reference sequence). The CDR3 loop spans 16 amino acids. V was cut by 5 bases and J by 1 base, with 14 bases left in between. Here the CDR3 reads CASSTGAGMNTGELFF. As DNA, the CDR3 is TGTGCCAGCAGTACTGGTGCGGGGATGAACACCGGGGAGCTGTTTTTT.

The chain couples TRBV21-1 to TRBJ1-1; the table assigns TRBD1, which was not confirmed against the DNA. TRBV21-1 is noted as a pseudogene. The CDR3 loop spans 15 amino acids. CDR3 in DNA: TGTGCCAGCAGCAAAGGACAGGGGTCGGGAACTGAAGCTTTCTTT. Its protein is CASSKGQGSGTEAFF.

The J gene is TRBJ2-7, the V gene TRBV5-4; 10 bases match TRBD1. Trimming took 5 bases from V and 0 from J; bases not matched to a gene: 5. Germline CDR1 and CDR2: SGHNT and YYREEE (reference sequence). The CDR3 has 15 residues. The CDR3 region has the DNA TGTGCCAGCAGTTCCCGGACAGGGGGCTCCTACGAGCAGTACTTC. Its translation is CASSSRTGGSYEQYF. Combining the CDR3 with reference TRBV5-4 and TRBJ2-7 gives the whole variable domain ETGVTQSPTHLIKTRGQQVTLRCSSQSGHNTVSWYQQALGQGPQFIFQYYREEENGRGNFPPRFSGLQFPNYSSELNVNALELDDSALYLCASSSRTGGSYEQYFGPGTRLTVT.

This rearrangement joins TRBV30 to TRBJ2-1; 7 bases are shared with TRBD2. Germline V gives CDR1 GTSNPN, CDR2 SVGIG (reference sequence). After removal of 0 bases from V and 3 bases from J, the junction contained 2 bases not matched to a gene. The CDR3 length is 14 residues. CDR3 coding DNA: TGTGCCTGGAGTGTCGGGGGGTACTACAATGAGCAGTTCTTC. This sequence encodes CAWSVGGYYNEQFF.

Concerning this clone itself: This probably arose from a read error, given a far larger clone one base away. The sample holds other DNA sequences that translate to the same CDR3. This chain links TRBV11-2 with TRBJ2-5; possibly TRBD1 or TRBD2 for D (5 bases each). From germline, CDR1 is SGHAT and CDR2 FQNNGV. The V end was cut by 6 bases, the J end by 1 base, with 21 bases between. The CDR3 spans 17 residues. The CDR3 here is CASSLGRGVRSQETQYF. Here the CDR3 DNA reads TGTGCCAGCAGTCTTGGACGGGGCGTAAGATCCCAAGAGACCCAGTACTTC.

This clone was observed a handful of times. CDR3: CASSYNAVYGYTF. In DNA form, the CDR3 reads TGTGCCAGCAGTTACAACGCGGTCTATGGCTACACCTTC. J is TRBJ1-2 and V is TRBV6-5; D is unclear. Trimming removed 2 bases at V and 4 bases at J, with 8 bases between. This CDR3 is 13 amino acids long. Germline V gene lookup returns CDR1 MNHEY and CDR2 SVGAGI.

The chain combines TRBV28 with TRBJ2-7; 8 bases fit TRBD1. Germline-derived CDR1 and CDR2 are MDHEN and SYDVKM. V lost 5 bases and J lost 7; bases outside the gene matches: 13. The CDR3 loop spans 15 amino acids. This CDR3 reads CASSQAGGLVLEQYF. Written as DNA, the CDR3 is TGTGCCAGCAGTCAAGCAGGGGGCCTGGTTTTGGAGCAGTACTTC.

In DNA, the CDR3 is TGTGCCAGCAGCTTAGTGTTACAGGGGGCCGCCTTTGGCAATCAGCCCCAGCATTTT. It encodes CASSLVLQGAAFGNQPQHF. The chain has TRBV11-2 and TRBJ1-5, with TRBD1 identical over 9 bases. Germline CDR1 and CDR2: SGHAT and FQNNGV. Unmatched junction bases numbered 12, after V lost 1 base and J lost 2 bases. The CDR3 covers 19 residues.

This clone was recorded once. The rearrangement links TRBV13 to TRBJ2-7; D unclear. Germline V gene data show CDR1 as PRHDT and CDR2 as FYEKMQ (reference sequence). This CDR3 is built from 14 residues. The germline V and J ends were trimmed by 7 bases and 1 base, with 14 bases remaining between them. The CDR3 nucleotides are TGTGCCAGCATCGCTCTCCGTAAGTCCTACGAGCAGTACTTC. Protein: CASIALRKSYEQYF.

V usage is TRBV19 and J usage is TRBJ1-6; 7 nucleotides agree with TRBD1. Germline trimming cut 0 bases from V and 3 bases from J; bases unmatched to any gene: 2. The CDR3 contains 16 residues. CDR1 and CDR2 (germline): LNHDA, SQIVND (reference sequence). The CDR3 coding sequence is TGTGCCAGTAGTATAGACCGGGACAGCTATAATTCACCCCTCCACTTT. Amino acid sequence: CASSIDRDSYNSPLHF.

This clone appeared once. V and J are TRBV10-3 and TRBJ2-2; the match to TRBD1 covers 9 bases. There are 16 residues in the CDR3. The V gene's germline CDR1 is ENHRY and CDR2 SYGVKD. V was pared by 11 bases and J by 0 bases, with 10 bases of the junction left unmatched. The CDR3 DNA reads TGTGCCGCTACCGGGACAGGGAGACCGAACACCGGGGAGCTGTTTTTT. As protein: CAATGTGRPNTGELFF.

The J gene is TRBJ2-1, the V gene TRBV7-2, with TRBD2 identical over 11 bases. The germline CDR1 and CDR2 sequences are SGHTA and FQGNSA. There are 15 residues in the CDR3. V trimming: 5 bases; J trimming: 6 bases; junction bases outside the gene matches: 6. DNA for the CDR3: TGTGCCAGCAGCATACTAGCGGGAGTTGGCAATGAGCAGTTCTTC. Amino acids: CASSILAGVGNEQFF. Full variable domain (rest looked up from reference TRBV7-2 and TRBJ2-1): GAGVSQSPSNKVTEKGKDVELRCDPISGHTALYWYRQSLGQGLEFLIYFQGNSAPDKSGLPSDRFSAERTGGSVSTLTIQRTQQEDSAVYLCASSILAGVGNEQFFGPGTRLTVL.

This chain connects TRBV4-2 to TRBJ2-3, with D unclear. V gave up 3 bases and J gave up 6 bases, with 13 bases separating them. This CDR3 contains 14 residues. Germline CDR1 is LGHNA and CDR2 is YNFKEQ. Written as DNA, the CDR3 is TGTGCCAGCAGCCAGGCTGATATGGGGGATACGCAGTATTTT. Its translation is CASSQADMGDTQYF.

This clone was counted between two and nine times. This chain links TRBV11-2 with TRBJ1-2; D is unresolved. The CDR3 runs to 15 residues. Germline-derived CDR1 and CDR2 are SGHAT and FQNNGV. The V end was cut by 5 bases, the J end by 8 bases, with 21 bases between. CDR3 bases: TGTGCCAGCAGCCCCCTCCGGGGTTCCCGTGGGGGCTACACCTTC. Translating gives CASSPLRGSRGGYTF.

The CDR3 DNA sequence: TGTGCCAGCAGTCCTCGGGGCAGTGGGAATGAAAAACTGTTTTTT. Translated, it gives CASSPRGSGNEKLFF. V usage is TRBV27 and J usage is TRBJ1-4, with a possible D match to TRBD1 (5 bases). The CDR3 runs 15 residues. From germline, CDR1 is MNHEY and CDR2 SMNVEV (reference sequence). Trimming stripped 5 bases from V and 5 bases from J, with 15 bases between.

A note on this clone: Since a far larger clone is one base different, this is likely a read error. V gene TRBV30 combines with J gene TRBJ1-1; D is unresolved. This CDR3 has 12 amino acids. Germline values: CDR1 GTSNPN, CDR2 SVGIG (reference sequence). The DNA for the CDR3 is TGTGCCTGGAGTACGGCGAACACTGAAGCTCTCTTT. This translates into CAWSTANTEALF.

The chain employs TRBV6-1 and TRBJ2-4, with D tentatively TRBD2 (6 bases). The CDR3 sequence is 12 residues long. The V end lost 11 bases, the J end lost 6 bases, and 14 bases lay between the germline ends. Germline V gene sequence: CDR1 MNHNS, CDR2 SASEGT. CDR3 sequence reads: CAHREGGNIQYF. CDR3 in DNA: TGTGCCCATCGAGAGGGAGGAAACATTCAGTACTTC.

Concerning this clone: Within the sample, other DNA sequences also encode this same CDR3. This chain joins TRBV18 and TRBJ2-5; D remains ambiguous. In germline, CDR1 is KGHSH, CDR2 LQKENI. The V end was cut by 3 bases, the J end by 1 base, with 6 bases between. The CDR3 extends over 13 amino acids. In DNA, the CDR3 is TGTGCCAGCTCACCTGGGGTCCAAGAGACCCAGTACTTC. Protein sequence: CASSPGVQETQYF.

The chain uses TRBV7-2 and TRBJ2-1; 10 bases agree with TRBD1. The CDR3 is 15 residues long. CDR1 is SGHTA and CDR2 is FQGNSA in the germline V gene. Losses at the gene ends were 5 bases for V and 3 bases for J; bases not matched to a gene: 4. Here the CDR3 reads CASSPDRGGYNEQFF. The CDR3 DNA sequence: TGTGCCAGCAGCCCGGACAGGGGGGGCTACAATGAGCAGTTCTTC.

The V gene is TRBV5-8, the J gene TRBJ1-1, with a tentative D call TRBD1 (5 bases). The V and J ends lost 2 bases and 3 bases respectively, with 11 bases between them. This CDR3 has 14 amino acids. In germline, CDR1 is SGHTS, CDR2 YDEGEE. The CDR3 spells CASSFYGTYTEAFF. In DNA, the CDR3 is TGTGCCAGCAGCTTCTACGGGACTTACACTGAAGCTTTCTTT.

V is TRBV5-1 and J is TRBJ2-6; 7 bases map to TRBD1. Germline V gene data show CDR1 as SGHRS and CDR2 as YFSETQ. The CDR3 loop spans 16 amino acids. Trimming cost V 4 bases and J 0 bases; bases outside gene matches: 4. The CDR3 loop is CASSQGQNSGANVLTF. The CDR3 DNA is TGCGCCAGCAGCCAGGGACAGAACTCTGGGGCCAACGTCCTGACTTTC.

The chain carries TRBV7-9 and TRBJ2-7; D ambiguous. The CDR3 covers 15 residues. Trimming left V 0 bases short and J 3 bases short, with 12 bases between. Germline assignment: CDR1 SEHNR and CDR2 FQNEAQ (reference sequence). The DNA of the CDR3 is TGTGCCAGCAGCTTAGCCGTGTCGGGTGGCTACGAGCAGTACTTC. Its translation is CASSLAVSGGYEQYF.

Remarks on this clone: The sample holds other DNA sequences that translate to the same CDR3. The chain has TRBV5-1 and TRBJ2-7, with 12 positions matching TRBD2. Germline assignment: CDR1 SGHRS and CDR2 YFSETQ. The V and J ends lost 4 bases and 4 bases, in that order; junction bases with no gene match: 3. The CDR3 covers 14 residues. For the CDR3, the DNA is TGCGCCAGCAGCCCCGGACTAGCGGGATACGAGCAGTACTTC. Protein: CASSPGLAGYEQYF.

In this sample, this clone turned up a few times. The J gene is TRBJ1-2, the V gene TRBV30, with 9 bases fitting TRBD1. The ends lost 3 bases at V and 7 bases at J; junction bases unmatched: 9. The CDR3 is 14 residues long. Germline assignment: CDR1 GTSNPN and CDR2 SVGIG (reference sequence). The CDR3 bases are TGTGCCTGGAGCCTTACAGGGGGCAGTGGTGGCTACACCTTC. Protein sequence: CAWSLTGGSGGYTF.

In regard to this clone: This same CDR3 is encoded by further DNA sequences in the sample. V and J are TRBV7-2 and TRBJ2-7; TRBD1 is a possible D gene (6 bases). Germline assignment: CDR1 SGHTA and CDR2 FQGNSA. This CDR3 contains 13 residues. Trimming stripped 6 bases from V and 2 bases from J, with 11 bases between. The CDR3 region has the DNA TGTGCCAGCAGTCGCGACAGGACCTACGAGCAGTACTTC. It is translated as CASSRDRTYEQYF.

The chain carries TRBV6-1 and TRBJ2-5; 10 nucleotides match TRBD1. The CDR3 is 13 residues long. Germline assignment: CDR1 MNHNS and CDR2 SASEGT. The junction had 2 bases not matched to a gene; V was cut back by 5 bases and J by 5 bases. CDR3 amino acids: CASSRTGGETQYF. DNA for the CDR3: TGTGCCAGCAGTAGGACAGGGGGGGAGACCCAGTACTTC.

The chain employs TRBV7-2 and TRBJ1-1, with 7 bases that match TRBD1. Per the germline V gene, CDR1 is SGHTA and CDR2 is FQGNSA. CDR3 length equals 16 residues. V trimming: 5 bases; J trimming: 2 bases; junction bases outside the gene matches: 11. In DNA, the CDR3 is TGTGCCAGCAGCCGACAGGGCTCAGTAGGTAACACTGAAGCTTTCTTT. It translates to CASSRQGSVGNTEAFF.

The chain employs TRBV12-2 and TRBJ2-6; the table's D gene call, TRBD1, was not cross checked with the DNA. TRBV12-2 is classified as a pseudogene. This CDR3 has 17 residues. The DNA for the CDR3 is TGTGCAAGTCGCTACGGACACGCCAAGGATGGGGCCAACGTCCTGACTTTC. Translation: CASRYGHAKDGANVLTF.